These T cell receptor beta chains were read from a single sample in a study of shared clonotypes between healthy human individuals. Sequenced by immunoSEQ multiplex PCR; TCRdb stores in-frame clones only, minus some. The sample lists 950,000 to 1,200,000 clones, roughly 80% seen once, with 0.89% in the top ten. The sequenced sample was memory CD4+ T cells from PBMCs. The source is a man between 18 and 35 years old in good health. Some clones in this sample may be carry-over from other donors' samples. Both conserved end residues are part of each CDR3. The D gene is left open where the match is weak. Only part of the rows carry a size: once, few, many, or a class if the clone is expanded.

>TRBD2|TRBJ2-3|TRBV5-1|few
CASSLNLAGTDTQYF
TGCGCCAGCAGCTTGAACCTAGCGGGAACAGATACGCAGTATTTT
>-|TRBJ2-2|TRBV7-2|few
CASSLDPNTGELFF
TGTGCCAGCAGCTTGGATCCGAACACCGGGGAGCTGTTTTTT
>-|TRBJ2-1|TRBV4-1|-
CASSQVARVQGIRNEQFF
TGCGCCAGCAGCCAAGTGGCACGTGTCCAGGGAATAAGGAATGAGCAGTTCTTC
>-|TRBJ2-7|TRBV9|-
CASSDGAGTDSYEQYF
TGTGCCAGCAGCGACGGGGCGGGGACTGATTCCTACGAGCAGTACTTC
>TRBD2|TRBJ2-7|TRBV5-1|-
CASSSTGQVLAELHEQYF
TGCGCCAGCAGCTCTACCGGACAAGTACTAGCGGAGCTCCACGAGCAGTACTTC
>TRBD2|TRBJ2-7|TRBV6-4|few
CAMKTGLADSYEQYF
TGTGCTATGAAAACGGGGCTAGCGGATTCCTACGAGCAGTACTTC
>-|TRBJ2-2|TRBV30|-
CAWMGGAGTGELFF
TGTGCCTGGATGGGGGGCGCGGGCACCGGGGAGCTGTTTTTT
>TRBD1|TRBJ1-2|TRBV9|-
CASSVEGRGLGYTF
TGTGCCAGCAGCGTAGAGGGCAGGGGGCTCGGCTACACCTTC
>-|TRBJ2-7|TRBV4-1|-
CASSQDSAGHYEQYF
TGCGCCAGCAGCCAAGATTCAGCGGGCCACTACGAGCAGTACTTC
>-|TRBJ2-1|TRBV27|-
CASSPHGGWEQFF
TGTGCCAGCAGTCCACATGGGGGTTGGGAGCAGTTCTTC
>-|TRBJ2-7|TRBV5-4|-
CASSLGADPSYEQYF
TGTGCCAGCAGCTTGGGGGCGGATCCCTCCTACGAGCAGTACTTC
>-|TRBJ2-6|TRBV29-1|once
CSVDGGSVLTF
TGCAGCGTTGATGGAGGGAGCGTCCTGACTTTC
>-|TRBJ2-3|TRBV5-4|once
CASTARAETTDTQYF
TGTGCCAGCACCGCCAGGGCGGAGACCACAGATACGCAGTATTTT
>-|TRBJ2-5|TRBV4-3|-
CASSGIGSFAETQYF
TGCGCCAGCAGCGGTATCGGGAGTTTCGCGGAGACCCAGTACTTC
>TRBD2|TRBJ2-3|TRBV7-9|-
CAVLAGTSTDTQYF
TGTGCCGTACTAGCGGGGACTAGCACAGATACGCAGTATTTT
>-|TRBJ2-7|TRBV20-1|-
CSATKEQYF
TGCAGTGCTACGAAGGAGCAGTACTTC
>TRBD2|TRBJ2-5|TRBV5-1|-
CASSLSGVNQETQYF
TGCGCCAGCAGCTTAAGCGGGGTAAACCAAGAGACCCAGTACTTC
>-|TRBJ2-5|TRBV5-1|-
CASSTPGGQETQYF
TGCGCCAGCAGCACGCCCGGAGGGCAAGAGACCCAGTACTTC
>-|TRBJ1-5|TRBV6-5|-
CASRGPYGNQPQHF
TGTGCCAGCAGGGGGCCTTACGGCAATCAGCCCCAGCATTTT
>-|TRBJ2-7|TRBV11-3|once
CASSSSTGGGSYEQYF
TGTGCCAGCAGCTCCTCGACAGGCGGCGGATCCTACGAGCAGTACTTC